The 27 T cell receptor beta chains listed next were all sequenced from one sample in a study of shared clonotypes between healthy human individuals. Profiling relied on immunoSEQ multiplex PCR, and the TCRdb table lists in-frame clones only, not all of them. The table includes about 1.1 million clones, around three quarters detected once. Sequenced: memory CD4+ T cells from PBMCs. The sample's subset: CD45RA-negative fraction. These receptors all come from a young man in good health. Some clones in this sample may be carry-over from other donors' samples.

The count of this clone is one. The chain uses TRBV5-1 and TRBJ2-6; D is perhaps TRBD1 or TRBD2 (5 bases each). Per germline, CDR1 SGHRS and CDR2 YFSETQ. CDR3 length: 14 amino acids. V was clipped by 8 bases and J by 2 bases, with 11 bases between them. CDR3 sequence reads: CASQRGAGANVLTF. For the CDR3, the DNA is TGCGCCAGTCAAAGGGGAGCTGGGGCCAACGTCCTGACTTTC.

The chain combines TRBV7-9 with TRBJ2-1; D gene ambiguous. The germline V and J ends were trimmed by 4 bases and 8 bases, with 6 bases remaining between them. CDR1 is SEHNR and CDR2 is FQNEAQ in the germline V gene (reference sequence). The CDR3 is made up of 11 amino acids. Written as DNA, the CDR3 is TGTGCCAGCAGCTCCGTGGATGAGCAGTTCTTC. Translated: CASSSVDEQFF.

The CDR3 sequence is CASSPLRGHNNEQFF. The DNA of the CDR3 is TGTGCCAGCAGTCCCCTCAGGGGCCACAACAATGAGCAGTTCTTC. The chain couples TRBV27 to TRBJ2-1, with D possibly being TRBD1 (6 bases). Trimming shortened V by 5 bases and J by 5 bases, and 16 bases separated the two germline ends. The CDR3 has 15 amino acids. Germline V CDR1 and CDR2: MNHEY, SMNVEV (reference sequence).

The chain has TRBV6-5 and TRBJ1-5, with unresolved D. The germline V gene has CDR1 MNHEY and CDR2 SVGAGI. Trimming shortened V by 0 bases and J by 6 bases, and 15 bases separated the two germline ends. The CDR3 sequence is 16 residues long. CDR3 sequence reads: CASSYSRPGSVQPQHF. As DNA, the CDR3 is TGTGCCAGCAGTTACTCGCGACCGGGATCTGTTCAGCCCCAGCATTTT.

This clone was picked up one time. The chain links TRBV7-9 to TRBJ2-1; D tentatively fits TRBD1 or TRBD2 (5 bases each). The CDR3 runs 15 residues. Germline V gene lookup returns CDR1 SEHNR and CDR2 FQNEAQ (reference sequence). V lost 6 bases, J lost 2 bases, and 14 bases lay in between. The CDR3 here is CASSIGAGAYNEQFF. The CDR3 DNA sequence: TGTGCCAGCAGTATAGGGGCCGGGGCCTACAATGAGCAGTTCTTC.

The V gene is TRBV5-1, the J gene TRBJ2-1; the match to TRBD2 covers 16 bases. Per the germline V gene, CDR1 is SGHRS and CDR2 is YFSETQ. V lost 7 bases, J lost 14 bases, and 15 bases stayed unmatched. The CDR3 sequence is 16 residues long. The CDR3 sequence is CASPNPGTSGRGSEFF. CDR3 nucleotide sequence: TGCGCCAGCCCCAATCCAGGGACTAGCGGGAGGGGTTCAGAGTTCTTC.

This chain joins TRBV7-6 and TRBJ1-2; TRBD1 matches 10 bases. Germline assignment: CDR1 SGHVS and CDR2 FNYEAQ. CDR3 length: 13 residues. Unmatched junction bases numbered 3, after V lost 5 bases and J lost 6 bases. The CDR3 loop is CASSPDRGDGYTF. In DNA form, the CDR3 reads TGTGCCAGCAGCCCGGACAGGGGGGATGGCTACACCTTC. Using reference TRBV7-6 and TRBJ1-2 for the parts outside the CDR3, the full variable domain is GAGVSQSPRYKVTKRGQDVALRCDPISGHVSLYWYRQALGQGPEFLTYFNYEAQQDKSGLPNDRFSAERPEGSISTLTIQRTEQRDSAMYRCASSPDRGDGYTFGSGTRLTVV.

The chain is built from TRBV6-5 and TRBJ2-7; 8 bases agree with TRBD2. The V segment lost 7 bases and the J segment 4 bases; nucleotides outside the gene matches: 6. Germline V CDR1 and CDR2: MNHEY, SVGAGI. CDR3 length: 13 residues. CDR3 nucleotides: TGTGCCAGCATGCCCGGGAGGGGTTACGAGCAGTACTTC. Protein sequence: CASMPGRGYEQYF.

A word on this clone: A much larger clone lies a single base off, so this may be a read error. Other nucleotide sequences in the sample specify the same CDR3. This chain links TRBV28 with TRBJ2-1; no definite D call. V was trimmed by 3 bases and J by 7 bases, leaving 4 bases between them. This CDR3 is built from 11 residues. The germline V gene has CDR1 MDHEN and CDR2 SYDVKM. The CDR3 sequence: CASSLENEQFF. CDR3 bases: TGTGCCAGCAGTTTGGAGAATGAGCAGTTCTTC.

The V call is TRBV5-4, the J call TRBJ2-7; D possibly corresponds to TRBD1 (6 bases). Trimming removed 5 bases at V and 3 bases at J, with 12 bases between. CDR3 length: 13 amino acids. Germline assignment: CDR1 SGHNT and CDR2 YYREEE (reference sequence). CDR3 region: CASRHGQRYEQYF. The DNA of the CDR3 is TGTGCCAGCAGACATGGACAGCGCTACGAGCAGTACTTC.

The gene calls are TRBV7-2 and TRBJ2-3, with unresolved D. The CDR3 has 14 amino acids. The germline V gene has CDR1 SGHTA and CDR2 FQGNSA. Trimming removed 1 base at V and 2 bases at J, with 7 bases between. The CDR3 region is CASSLGVITDTQYF. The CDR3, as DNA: TGTGCCAGCAGCTTAGGGGTGATCACAGATACGCAGTATTTT. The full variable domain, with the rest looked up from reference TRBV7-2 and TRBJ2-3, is GAGVSQSPSNKVTEKGKDVELRCDPISGHTALYWYRQSLGQGLEFLIYFQGNSAPDKSGLPSDRFSAERTGGSVSTLTIQRTQQEDSAVYLCASSLGVITDTQYFGPGTRLTVL.

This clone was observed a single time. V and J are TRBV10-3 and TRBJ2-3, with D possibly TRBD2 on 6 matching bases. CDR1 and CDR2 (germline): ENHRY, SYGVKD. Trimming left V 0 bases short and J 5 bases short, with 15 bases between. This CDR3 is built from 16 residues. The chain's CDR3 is CAISESGSTGGDTQYF. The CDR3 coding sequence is TGTGCCATCAGTGAGTCGGGTAGTACCGGGGGAGATACGCAGTATTTT.

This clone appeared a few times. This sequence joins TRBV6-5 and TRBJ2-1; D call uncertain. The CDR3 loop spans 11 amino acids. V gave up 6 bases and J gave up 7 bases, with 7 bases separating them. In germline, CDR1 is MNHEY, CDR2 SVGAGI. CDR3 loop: CASSMGNEQFF. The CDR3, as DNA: TGTGCCAGCAGCATGGGGAATGAGCAGTTCTTC.

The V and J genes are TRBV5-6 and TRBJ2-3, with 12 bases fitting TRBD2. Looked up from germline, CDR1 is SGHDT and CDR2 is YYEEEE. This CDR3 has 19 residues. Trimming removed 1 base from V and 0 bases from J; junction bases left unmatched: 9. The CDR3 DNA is TGTGCCAGCAGCTTGTTTTCTAGCGGGAGGGACTTGAGCACAGATACGCAGTATTTT. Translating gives CASSLFSSGRDLSTDTQYF.

The CDR3 DNA sequence: TGTGCCGTCCGGGAGAGGGTAGGTTCCTACGAGCAGTACTTC. Its translation is CAVRERVGSYEQYF. The V gene is TRBV6-6, the J gene TRBJ2-7, with D possibly matching TRBD2 (6 bases). V was pared by 11 bases and J by 1 base, with 18 bases between. Per germline, CDR1 MNHNY and CDR2 SVGAGI (reference sequence). This CDR3 contains 14 residues.

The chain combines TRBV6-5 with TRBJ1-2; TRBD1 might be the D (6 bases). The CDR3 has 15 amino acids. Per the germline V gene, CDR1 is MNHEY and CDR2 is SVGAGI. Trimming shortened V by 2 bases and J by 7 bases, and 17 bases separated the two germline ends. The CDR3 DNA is TGTGCCAGCAGTTACGGAGAGGGCAGGGGAGGTGGCTACACCTTC. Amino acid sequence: CASSYGEGRGGGYTF.

CDR3 residues: CASSPEPSYYEQYF. The CDR3 nucleotides read TGCGCCAGCAGTCCCGAGCCGTCCTACTACGAGCAGTACTTC. V and J are TRBV10-2 and TRBJ2-7; no clear D gene. V gave up 5 bases and J gave up 3 bases, with 14 bases separating them. The CDR3 loop spans 14 amino acids. Looked up from germline, CDR1 is WSHSY and CDR2 is SAAADI.

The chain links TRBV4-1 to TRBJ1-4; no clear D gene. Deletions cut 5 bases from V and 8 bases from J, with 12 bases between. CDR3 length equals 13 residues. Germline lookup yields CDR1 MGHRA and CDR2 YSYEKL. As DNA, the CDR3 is TGCGCCAGCAGCATAAGCCCTTGGGAAAAACTGTTTTTT. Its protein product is CASSISPWEKLFF.

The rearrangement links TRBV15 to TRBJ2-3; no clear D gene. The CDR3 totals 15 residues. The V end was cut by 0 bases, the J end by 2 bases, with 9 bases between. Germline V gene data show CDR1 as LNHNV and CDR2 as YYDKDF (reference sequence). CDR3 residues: CATSRDPINTDTQYF. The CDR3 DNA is TGTGCCACCAGCAGAGATCCCATTAACACAGATACGCAGTATTTT.

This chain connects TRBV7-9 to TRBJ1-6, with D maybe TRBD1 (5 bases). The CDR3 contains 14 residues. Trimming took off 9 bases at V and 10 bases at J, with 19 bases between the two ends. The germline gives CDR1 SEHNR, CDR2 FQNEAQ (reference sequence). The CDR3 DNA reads TGTGCCAGTAAAGGATCAGGGAACGGATCACCCCTCCACTTT. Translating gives CASKGSGNGSPLHF.

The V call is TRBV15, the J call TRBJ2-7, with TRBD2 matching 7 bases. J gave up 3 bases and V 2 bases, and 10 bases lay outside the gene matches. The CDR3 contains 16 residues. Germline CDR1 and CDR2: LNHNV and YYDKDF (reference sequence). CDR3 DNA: TGTGCCACCAGCAGACATTCCCTAGCGGAGGGCTACGAGCAGTACTTC. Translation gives CATSRHSLAEGYEQYF.

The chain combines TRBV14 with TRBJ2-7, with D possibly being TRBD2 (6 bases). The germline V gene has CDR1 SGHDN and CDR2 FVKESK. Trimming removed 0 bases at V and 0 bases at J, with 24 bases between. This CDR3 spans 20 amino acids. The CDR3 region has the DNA TGTGCCAGCAGCCAAGATTACTGGGACTTCAGGGAGCGGGCCTCCTACGAGCAGTACTTC. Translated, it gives CASSQDYWDFRERASYEQYF.

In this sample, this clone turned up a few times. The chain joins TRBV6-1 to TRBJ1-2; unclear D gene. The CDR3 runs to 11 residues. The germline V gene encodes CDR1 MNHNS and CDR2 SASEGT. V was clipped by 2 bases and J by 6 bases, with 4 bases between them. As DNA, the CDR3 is TGTGCCAGCAGTGAATGGGATGGCTACACCTTC. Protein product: CASSEWDGYTF.

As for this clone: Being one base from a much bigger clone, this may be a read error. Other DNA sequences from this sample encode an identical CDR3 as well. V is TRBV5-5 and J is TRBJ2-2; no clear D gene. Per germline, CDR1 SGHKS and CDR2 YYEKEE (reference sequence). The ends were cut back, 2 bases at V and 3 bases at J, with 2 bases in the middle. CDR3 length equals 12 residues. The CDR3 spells CASSLDTGELFF. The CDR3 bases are TGTGCCAGCAGCTTAGACACCGGGGAGCTGTTTTTT. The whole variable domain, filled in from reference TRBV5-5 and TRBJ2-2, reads DAGVTQSPTHLIKTRGQQVTLRCSPISGHKSVSWYQQVLGQGPQFIFQYYEKEERGRGNFPDRFSARQFPNYSSELNVNALLLGDSALYLCASSLDTGELFFGEGSRLTVL.

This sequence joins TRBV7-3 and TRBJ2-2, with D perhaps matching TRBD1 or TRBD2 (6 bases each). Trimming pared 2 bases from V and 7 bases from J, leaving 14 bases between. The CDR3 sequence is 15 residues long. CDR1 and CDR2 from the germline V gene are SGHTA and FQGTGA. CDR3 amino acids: CASSLFAGEVGELFF. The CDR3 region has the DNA TGTGCCAGCAGCTTATTCGCAGGGGAGGTCGGGGAGCTGTTTTTT.

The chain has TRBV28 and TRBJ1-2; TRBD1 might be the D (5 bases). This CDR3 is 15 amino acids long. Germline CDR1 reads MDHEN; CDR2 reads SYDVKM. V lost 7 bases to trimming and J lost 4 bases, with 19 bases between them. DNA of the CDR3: TGTGCCAGCACGTGGGGGGTCACTCCTTTCTATGGCTACACCTTC. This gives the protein CASTWGVTPFYGYTF.

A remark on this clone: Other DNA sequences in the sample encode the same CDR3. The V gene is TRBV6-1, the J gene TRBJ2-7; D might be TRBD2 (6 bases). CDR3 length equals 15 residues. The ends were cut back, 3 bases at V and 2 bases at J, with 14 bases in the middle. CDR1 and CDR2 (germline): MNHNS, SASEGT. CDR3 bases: TGTGCCAGCAGTGAGAGGCAGGGAGGTCCCTACGAGCAGTACTTC. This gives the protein CASSERQGGPYEQYF.